This TCR beta chain was recovered during a study of shared clonotypes between healthy human individuals. A remark on this clone: Its cognate antigen is unknown.

An even split of each subset's genomic DNA across several immunoSEQ plates was performed. DNA at around 200 ng, some 31,000 T cell genomes, went into sorted-subset replicate PCRs. This table comes from immunoSEQ multiplex PCR, and its TCRdb copy is limited to in-frame clones, with some not included. The repertoire holds 2 million to 2.5 million clones, with approximately 94% as singletons. The germline V and J ends were trimmed by 1 base and 6 bases, with 18 bases remaining between them. CDR1 and CDR2 from the germline V gene are LNHNV and YYDKDF (reference sequence). The length of the CDR3 is 16 residues. Study-level results: Inspection by rarefaction showed sorted-subset sequencing to be incomplete despite large depth. Only blood was sampled, and tissue TCR repertoires likely differ from blood ones.

The chain combines TRBV15 with TRBJ1-2; a possible D gene is TRBD1 (5 bases). The receptor comes from a man aged 18 to 30 in good health. Some clones in this sample may be carry-over from other donors' samples. What was sequenced was naive CD4+ T cells from PBMCs. Subset reported: CD45RA+ positively selected. CDR3 sequence (DNA): TGTGCCACCAGCAGAGTCGGTTGGGTCCAGGGAGATGGCTACACCTTC. Translating gives CATSRVGWVQGDGYTF.